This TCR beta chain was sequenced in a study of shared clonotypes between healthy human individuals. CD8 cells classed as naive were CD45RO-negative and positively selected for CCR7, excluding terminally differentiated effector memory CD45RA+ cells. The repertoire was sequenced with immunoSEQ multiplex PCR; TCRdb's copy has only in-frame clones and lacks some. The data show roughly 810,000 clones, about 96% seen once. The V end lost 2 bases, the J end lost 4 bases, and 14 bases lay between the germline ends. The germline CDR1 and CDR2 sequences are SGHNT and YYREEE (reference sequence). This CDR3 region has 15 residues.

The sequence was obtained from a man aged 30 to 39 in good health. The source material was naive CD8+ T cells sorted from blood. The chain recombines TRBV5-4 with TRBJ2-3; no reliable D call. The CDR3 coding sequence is TGTGCCAGCAGCTTCCAGCTGGCCGACGCAGATACGCAGTATTTT. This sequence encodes CASSFQLADADTQYF.